This entry lists 25 T cell receptor beta chains sequenced from one sample in a study of OX40 agonist ivuxolimab in advanced cancers. Data came from immunoSEQ multiplex PCR; TCRdb stores just in-frame clones and leaves some out. This sample yields some 60,000 clones, of which approximately 83% are seen a single time; roughly 15% belongs to the top ten. Sequences were derived from CD4+ or CD8+ T cells sorted from blood, sampled in a trial of the OX40 agonist ivuxolimab. These receptors were collected from an adult with an advanced solid tumor such as melanoma, head and neck, liver or kidney cancer.

The chain carries TRBV9 and TRBJ1-3; D not certain. Germline V lookup: CDR1 SGDLS, CDR2 YYNGEE. Trimming pared 0 bases from V and 4 bases from J, leaving 11 bases between. This CDR3 has 15 amino acids. DNA of the CDR3: TGTGCCAGCAGCGTAGTGCATGGGCACGGAAACACCATATATTTT. This gives the protein CASSVVHGHGNTIYF.

This clone was seen more than once but under ten times. The J gene is TRBJ1-2, the V gene TRBV6-5, with no clear D. Trimming cost V 2 bases and J 4 bases, with 8 bases left between them. This CDR3 has 13 amino acids. Germline lookup yields CDR1 MNHEY and CDR2 SVGAGI. CDR3 coding DNA: TGTGCCAGCAGTTACGACGGATCCTATGGCTACACCTTC. It yields the protein CASSYDGSYGYTF.

The chain has TRBV12-5 and TRBJ2-1; no reliable D call. Germline CDR1 is LGHNT and CDR2 is FRNRAP. The V gene lost 2 bases and the J gene lost 6 bases, with 14 bases spanning the gap. The CDR3 is 15 residues long. The CDR3: CASGLTDSLGNEQFF. Here the CDR3 DNA reads TGTGCTAGTGGTTTGACAGACTCCCTAGGCAATGAGCAGTTCTTC.

This sequence joins TRBV5-1 and TRBJ2-2; no definite D call. The germline V and J ends were trimmed by 0 bases and 1 base, with 4 bases remaining between them. Germline loops: CDR1 SGHRS, CDR2 YFSETQ. The CDR3 extends over 14 amino acids. The CDR3 nucleotides are TGCGCCAGCAGCTTGGTTGAGAACACCGGGGAGCTGTTTTTT. It codes for CASSLVENTGELFF.

The chain couples TRBV5-1 to TRBJ1-6, with D maybe TRBD1 (5 bases). The V end lost 4 bases, the J end lost 10 bases, and 12 bases lay between the germline ends. This CDR3 has 13 amino acids. The V gene's germline CDR1 is SGHRS and CDR2 YFSETQ. The CDR3 protein is CASSGGLGSPLHF. CDR3 bases: TGCGCCAGCAGCGGGGGTTTAGGCTCACCCCTCCACTTT. Full variable domain (rest looked up from reference TRBV5-1 and TRBJ1-6): KAGVTQTPRYLIKTRGQQVTLSCSPISGHRSVSWYQQTPGQGLQFLFEYFSETQRNKGNFPGRFSGRQFSNSRSEMNVSTLELGDSALYLCASSGGLGSPLHFGNGTRLTVT.

CDR3 loop: CATSRVRRQGYEQYF. CDR3 in DNA: TGTGCCACCAGCAGAGTTCGTAGACAGGGCTACGAGCAGTACTTC. V gene TRBV15 combines with J gene TRBJ2-7; 7 nucleotides align to TRBD1. With 1 base clipped from V and 3 bases from J, the junction kept 6 bases outside the gene matches. The germline V gene has CDR1 LNHNV and CDR2 YYDKDF (reference sequence). This CDR3 has 15 amino acids.

The rearrangement links TRBV19 to TRBJ2-2; D possibly corresponds to TRBD2 (6 bases). Deletions cut 8 bases from V and 0 bases from J, with 19 bases between. Per the germline V gene, CDR1 is LNHDA and CDR2 is SQIVND (reference sequence). The CDR3 loop spans 17 amino acids. CDR3 amino acids: CASRGWTGNANTGELFF. DNA of the CDR3: TGTGCCAGTCGGGGGTGGACGGGGAACGCGAACACCGGGGAGCTGTTTTTT.

There are a few counts of this clone. The chain's CDR3 is CASSGTGGIEAFF. The CDR3 DNA sequence: TGTGCCAGCAGCGGGACAGGGGGGATAGAAGCTTTCTTT. The chain joins TRBV2 to TRBJ1-1, with 11 nucleotides matching TRBD1. Germline V gene lookup returns CDR1 SNHLY and CDR2 FYNNEI. J gave up 8 bases and V 6 bases, and 5 bases lay outside the gene matches. This CDR3 has 13 residues. The full variable domain, rest sourced from reference TRBV2 and TRBJ1-1, is EPEVTQTPSHQVTQMGQEVILRCVPISNHLYFYWYRQILGQKVEFLVSFYNNEISEKSEIFDDQFSVERPDGSNFTLKIRSTKLEDSAMYFCASSGTGGIEAFFGQGTRLTVV.

This clone was picked up one time. This rearrangement joins TRBV19 to TRBJ2-1, with 9 bases identical to TRBD1. CDR3 length: 15 residues. The trim removed 3 bases at V and 5 bases at J, leaving 5 bases unmatched. The germline CDR1 and CDR2 sequences are LNHDA and SQIVND (reference sequence). CDR3 DNA: TGTGCCAGTAGTATCGGGACAGGGCGGCACAATGAGCAGTTCTTC. Its translation is CASSIGTGRHNEQFF. The full variable domain, with the rest looked up from reference TRBV19 and TRBJ2-1, is DGGITQSPKYLFRKEGQNVTLSCEQNLNHDAMYWYRQDPGQGLRLIYYSQIVNDFQKGDIAEGYSVSREKKESFPLTVTSAQKNPTAFYLCASSIGTGRHNEQFFGPGTRLTVL.

The gene calls are TRBV27 and TRBJ2-7; 8 nucleotides align to TRBD2. This CDR3 region has 16 residues. J lost 5 bases, V lost 6 bases, and 15 bases had no gene match. CDR1 and CDR2 from the germline V gene are MNHEY and SMNVEV (reference sequence). The CDR3 DNA follows: TGTGCCAGCAGGTTTCGTGGGACGGGAGGGCCCAACGAGCAGTACTTC. It yields the protein CASRFRGTGGPNEQYF.

The CDR3 nucleotides read TGTGCCAGCAGTTTAGTCGGGGCTGGGGAAAAACTGTTTTTT. Encoded protein: CASSLVGAGEKLFF. The genes are TRBV27 and TRBJ1-4, with a weak D call TRBD1 (5 bases). Trimming stripped 2 bases from V and 8 bases from J, with 12 bases between. Germline lookup yields CDR1 MNHEY and CDR2 SMNVEV (reference sequence). The CDR3 is made up of 14 amino acids.

This clone was observed once. CDR3 amino acids: CASSPALEDRGPPPAYEQYF. The CDR3 coding sequence is TGCGCCAGCAGCCCCGCCTTGGAGGACAGGGGGCCACCTCCTGCATACGAGCAGTACTTC. The genes are TRBV5-1 and TRBJ2-7; 11 positions agree with TRBD1. The junction had 22 bases not matched to a gene; V was cut back by 4 bases and J by 4 bases. Germline V CDR1 and CDR2: SGHRS, YFSETQ. This CDR3 comprises 20 residues.

V and J are TRBV5-1 and TRBJ2-6; D gene ambiguous. CDR1 SGHRS and CDR2 YFSETQ come from the germline V gene. The CDR3 consists of 16 residues. V was shortened by 4 bases and J by 0 bases, with 11 bases between the two germline ends. The CDR3 bases are TGCGCCAGCAGCCCCCCTATATACTCTGGGGCCAACGTCCTGACTTTC. This encodes CASSPPIYSGANVLTF.

The rearrangement uses TRBV29-1 and TRBJ1-1, with D uncertain. Per the germline V gene, CDR1 is SQVTM and CDR2 is ANQGSEA. The germline V and J ends were trimmed by 2 bases and 6 bases, with 7 bases remaining between them. CDR3 length equals 11 residues. This CDR3 is CSVERLAEAFF. The CDR3 bases are TGCAGCGTTGAACGATTGGCTGAAGCTTTCTTT.

This clone occurred a few times. The rearrangement links TRBV5-6 to TRBJ2-7; TRBD2 is a possible D gene (6 bases). V shed 0 bases and J shed 4 bases, with 17 bases lying between them. The CDR3 runs 16 residues. CDR1 and CDR2 from the germline V gene are SGHDT and YYEEEE. The CDR3: CASSLGIAVGYYEQYF. The CDR3, as DNA: TGTGCCAGCAGCTTGGGGATAGCGGTGGGCTATTACGAGCAGTACTTC.

This chain links TRBV2 with TRBJ2-3, with 8 bases aligning to TRBD2. Germline values: CDR1 SNHLY, CDR2 FYNNEI. The length of the CDR3 is 15 residues. J was trimmed by 2 bases and V by 5 bases; bases with no gene match: 6. The CDR3 sequence: CASSSGRRNTDTQYF. CDR3 bases: TGTGCCAGCAGTAGCGGGAGAAGGAACACAGATACGCAGTATTTT.

CDR3 in amino acids: CASSLVAGGVDTQYF. The CDR3 region has the DNA TGCGCCAGCAGCTTGGTAGCGGGGGGCGTAGATACGCAGTATTTT. This chain uses TRBV5-1 with TRBJ2-3; 10 bases agree with TRBD2. The CDR3 covers 15 residues. Germline values: CDR1 SGHRS, CDR2 YFSETQ. V lost 0 bases, J lost 5 bases, and 3 bases stayed unmatched.

The chain recombines TRBV19 with TRBJ2-7, with 9 bases that match TRBD2. The trim removed 2 bases at V and 4 bases at J, leaving 6 bases unmatched. The CDR3 sequence is 15 residues long. Germline V gene sequence: CDR1 LNHDA, CDR2 SQIVND (reference sequence). CDR3 coding DNA: TGTGCCAGTAGTATAAGGCCAGCGGGAGGATACGAGCAGTACTTC. Its translation: CASSIRPAGGYEQYF.

This chain uses TRBV10-2 with TRBJ2-6, with D perhaps TRBD2 (5 bases). Germline CDR1 is WSHSY and CDR2 is SAAADI. V lost 5 bases and J 0 bases, leaving 8 bases between the germline ends. The CDR3 contains 15 residues. Written as DNA, the CDR3 is TGCGCCAGCAGTCGGGAAAGCTCTGGGGCCAACGTCCTGACTTTC. It specifies CASSRESSGANVLTF.

The chain joins TRBV19 to TRBJ1-1, with a tentative D call TRBD1 (6 bases). This CDR3 has 16 amino acids. The V gene's germline CDR1 is LNHDA and CDR2 SQIVND (reference sequence). Between the trimmed V and J ends, which lost 3 bases and 4 bases, there was a span of 18 bases. CDR3 loop: CASSIRGGRSGTEAFF. The CDR3 region has the DNA TGTGCCAGTAGTATTAGGGGGGGTAGGAGCGGCACTGAAGCTTTCTTT.

The chain joins TRBV29-1 to TRBJ2-1; D not resolved. CDR3 length equals 12 residues. The V end lost 3 bases, the J end lost 9 bases, and 12 bases lay between the germline ends. CDR1 is SQVTM and CDR2 is ANQGSEA in the germline V gene. CDR3 amino acids: CSVERGVSEQFF. CDR3 nucleotides: TGCAGCGTTGAGCGTGGAGTTTCTGAGCAGTTCTTC.

This chain links TRBV19 with TRBJ2-6; the match to TRBD2 covers 7 bases. There are 17 residues in the CDR3. V was clipped by 3 bases and J by 4 bases; unmatched bases: 9. Per germline, CDR1 LNHDA and CDR2 SQIVND (reference sequence). This CDR3 reads CASSIGEGTAGANVLTF. The DNA for the CDR3 is TGTGCCAGTAGTATCGGGGAGGGAACTGCAGGGGCCAACGTCCTGACTTTC.

The chain couples TRBV28 to TRBJ2-1; 7 positions match TRBD2. V gave up 6 bases and J gave up 0 bases; unmatched junction bases: 8. This CDR3 region has 16 residues. The V gene's germline CDR1 is MDHEN and CDR2 SYDVKM. The CDR3 coding sequence is TGTGCCAGCAGGGGAGGGCGCAGGAGCTCCTACAATGAGCAGTTCTTC. Translated, it gives CASRGGRRSSYNEQFF.

The genes are TRBV7-2 and TRBJ2-1, with 9 positions matching TRBD2. This CDR3 has 17 residues. The germline gives CDR1 SGHTA, CDR2 FQGNSA. With 1 base clipped from V and 0 bases from J, the junction kept 4 bases outside the gene matches. The DNA for the CDR3 is TGTGCCAGCAGCTTAGGCGGTAGCGGGAGCTCCTACAATGAGCAGTTCTTC. It codes for CASSLGGSGSSYNEQFF.

The chain couples TRBV28 to TRBJ2-1; 11 bases agree with TRBD2. V dropped 6 bases and J dropped 3; count of bases not matched to a gene: 7. Germline CDR1 is MDHEN and CDR2 is SYDVKM. The CDR3 length is 16 residues. The DNA of the CDR3 is TGTGCCAGCAGCCGAATAGCGGGAGGGCACTACAATGAGCAGTTCTTC. Protein product: CASSRIAGGHYNEQFF.